This T cell receptor (beta chain) was observed in a study of blood T cell repertoires in COVID-19. Study-wide background: Whether acute or convalescent, the COVID-19 samples came from the United States, Italy and Spain. T cells, B-cell-depleted T cells, or PBMCs supplied cDNA or gDNA.

Germline assignment: CDR1 MNHEY and CDR2 SMNVEV (reference sequence). V lost 10 bases to trimming and J lost 1 base; unmatched junction nucleotides: 9. There are 14 residues in the CDR3. The method was immunoSEQ multiplex PCR; TCRdb's version includes in-frame clones alone and lacks a portion of them. The sample records approximately 310,000 clones, roughly 84% being singletons. The chain uses TRBV27 and TRBJ1-1; 7 positions agree with TRBD1. This sequence originates from a man aged 50-59 years with active or convalescent COVID-19. The source material was peripheral blood. The CDR3: CATSGTAQNTEAFF. The DNA for the CDR3 is TGTGCCACCTCCGGGACAGCCCAGAACACTGAAGCTTTCTTT.